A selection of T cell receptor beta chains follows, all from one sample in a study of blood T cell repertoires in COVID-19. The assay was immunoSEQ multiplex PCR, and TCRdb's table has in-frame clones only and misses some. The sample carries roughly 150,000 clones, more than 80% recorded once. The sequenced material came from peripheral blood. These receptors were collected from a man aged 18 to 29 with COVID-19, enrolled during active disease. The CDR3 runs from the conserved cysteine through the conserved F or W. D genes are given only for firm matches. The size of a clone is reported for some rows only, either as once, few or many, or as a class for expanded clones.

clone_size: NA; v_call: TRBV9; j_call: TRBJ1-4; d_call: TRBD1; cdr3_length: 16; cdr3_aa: CASSARQGGTNEKLFF; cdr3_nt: TGTGCCAGCAGCGCACGACAGGGGGGGACTAATGAAAAACTGTTTTTT
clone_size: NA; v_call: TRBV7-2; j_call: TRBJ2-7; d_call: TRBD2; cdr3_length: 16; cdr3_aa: CASSLGLAGLPYEQYF; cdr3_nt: TGTGCCAGCAGCTTAGGATTAGCGGGTCTCCCCTACGAGCAGTACTTC
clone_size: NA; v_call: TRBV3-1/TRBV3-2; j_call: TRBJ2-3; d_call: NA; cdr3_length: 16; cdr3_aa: CASSQNPGLAPDTQYF; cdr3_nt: TGTGCCAGCAGCCAAAATCCGGGTCTGGCCCCAGATACGCAGTATTTT
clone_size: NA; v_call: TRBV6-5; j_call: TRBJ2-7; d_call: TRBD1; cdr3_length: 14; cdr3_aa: CASSPWTGSYEQYF; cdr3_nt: TGTGCCAGCAGTCCCTGGACAGGGTCCTACGAGCAGTACTTC
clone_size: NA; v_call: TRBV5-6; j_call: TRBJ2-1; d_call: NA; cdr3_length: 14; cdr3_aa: CASSSGSSYNEQFF; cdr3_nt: TGTGCCAGCAGCTCCGGGAGCTCCTACAATGAGCAGTTCTTC
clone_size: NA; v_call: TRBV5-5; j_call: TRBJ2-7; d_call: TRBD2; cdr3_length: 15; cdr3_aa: CASSLALRESHEQYF; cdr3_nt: TGTGCCAGCAGCTTGGCTTTGCGGGAGTCTCACGAGCAGTACTTC
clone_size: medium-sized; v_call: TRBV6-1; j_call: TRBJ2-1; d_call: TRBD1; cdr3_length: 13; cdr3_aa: CASSEGQVIEQFF; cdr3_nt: TGTGCCAGCAGTGAGGGACAGGTCATTGAGCAGTTCTTC
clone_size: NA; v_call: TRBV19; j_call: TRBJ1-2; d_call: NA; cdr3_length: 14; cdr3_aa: CASSMREPPYGYTF; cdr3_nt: TGTGCCAGTAGTATGAGGGAACCTCCCTATGGCTACACCTTC
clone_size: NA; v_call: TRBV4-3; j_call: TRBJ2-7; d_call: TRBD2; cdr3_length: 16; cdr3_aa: CASSLGLAGGSGEQYF; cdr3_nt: TGCGCCAGCAGCCTAGGCCTAGCGGGAGGTAGTGGCGAGCAGTACTTC
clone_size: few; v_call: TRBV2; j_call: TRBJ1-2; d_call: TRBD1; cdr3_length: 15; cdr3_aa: CASTRQGTINYGYTF; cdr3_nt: TGTGCCAGCACAAGACAGGGGACGATTAACTATGGCTACACCTTC
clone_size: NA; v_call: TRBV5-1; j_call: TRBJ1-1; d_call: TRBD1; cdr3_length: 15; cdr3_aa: CASSGTGILSTEAFF; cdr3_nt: TGCGCCAGCAGCGGGACAGGGATATTATCCACTGAAGCTTTCTTT
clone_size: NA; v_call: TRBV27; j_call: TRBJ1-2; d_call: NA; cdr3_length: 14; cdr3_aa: CASSRRGGGGGYTF; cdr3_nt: TGTGCCAGCAGCCGCCGTGGGGGAGGCGGTGGCTACACCTTC
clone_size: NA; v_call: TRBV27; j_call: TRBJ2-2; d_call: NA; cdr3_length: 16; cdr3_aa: CASSLRTKASTGELFF; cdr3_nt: TGTGCCAGCAGTTTAAGGACAAAAGCCAGCACCGGGGAGCTGTTTTTT
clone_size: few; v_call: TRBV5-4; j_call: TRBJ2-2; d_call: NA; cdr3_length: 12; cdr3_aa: CASSSNTGELFF; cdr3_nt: TGTGCCAGCAGCTCCAATACCGGGGAGCTGTTTTTT
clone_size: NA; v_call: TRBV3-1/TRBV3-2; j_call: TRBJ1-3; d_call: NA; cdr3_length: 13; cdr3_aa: CASSQGGPNTIYF; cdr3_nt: TGTGCCAGCAGCCAAGGGGGGCCGAACACCATATATTTT
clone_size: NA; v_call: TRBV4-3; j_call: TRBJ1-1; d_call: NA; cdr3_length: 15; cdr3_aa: CASSQGASQNTEAFF; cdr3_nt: TGCGCCAGCAGCCAAGGGGCCAGCCAGAACACTGAAGCTTTCTTT
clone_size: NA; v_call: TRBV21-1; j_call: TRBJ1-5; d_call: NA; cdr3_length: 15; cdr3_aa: CASPIRQGRNQPQHF; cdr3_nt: TGTGCCAGCCCGATTCGGCAGGGGCGGAATCAGCCCCAGCATTTT
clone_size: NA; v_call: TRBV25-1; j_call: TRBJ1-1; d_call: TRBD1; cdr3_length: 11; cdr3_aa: CASSGQGGAFF; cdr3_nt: TGTGCCAGCAGTGGACAGGGGGGAGCTTTCTTT
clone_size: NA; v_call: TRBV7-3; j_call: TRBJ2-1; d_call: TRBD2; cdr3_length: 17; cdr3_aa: CASSPHSGRASRDEQFF; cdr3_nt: TGTGCCAGCAGCCCCCATAGCGGGAGGGCAAGTAGAGATGAGCAGTTCTTC
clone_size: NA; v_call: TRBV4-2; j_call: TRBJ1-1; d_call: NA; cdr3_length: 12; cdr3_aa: CASSQGSTEAFF; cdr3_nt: TGTGCCAGCAGCCAAGGGAGCACTGAAGCTTTCTTT
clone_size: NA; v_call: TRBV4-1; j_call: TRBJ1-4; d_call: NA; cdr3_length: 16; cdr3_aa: CASSQGVVATNEKLLF; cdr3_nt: TGCGCCAGCAGCCAAGGGGTGGTTGCAACTAATGAAAAACTGCTTTTT
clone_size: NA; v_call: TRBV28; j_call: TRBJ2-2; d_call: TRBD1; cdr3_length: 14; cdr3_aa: CASRSTGVTGELFF; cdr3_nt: TGTGCCAGCAGGTCGACAGGGGTCACCGGGGAGCTGTTTTTT
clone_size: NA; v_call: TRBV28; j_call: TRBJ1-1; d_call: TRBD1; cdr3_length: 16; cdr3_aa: CASSLTTGKMNTEAFF; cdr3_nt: TGTGCCAGCAGTCTGACGACAGGGAAGATGAACACTGAAGCTTTCTTT
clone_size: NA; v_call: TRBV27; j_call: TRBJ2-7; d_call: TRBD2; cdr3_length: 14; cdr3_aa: CASSFSGSTYEQYF; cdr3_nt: TGTGCCAGCAGTTTTAGCGGGTCCACCTACGAGCAGTACTTC
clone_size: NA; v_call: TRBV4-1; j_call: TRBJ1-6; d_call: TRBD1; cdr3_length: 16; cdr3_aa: CASSRYQGQGNSPLHF; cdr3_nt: TGCGCCAGCAGCAGATACCAGGGACAGGGAAATTCACCCCTCCACTTT
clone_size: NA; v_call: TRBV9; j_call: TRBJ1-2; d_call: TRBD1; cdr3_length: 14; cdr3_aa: CASSGDSANYGYTF; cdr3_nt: TGTGCCAGCAGCGGGGACAGTGCGAACTATGGCTACACCTTC
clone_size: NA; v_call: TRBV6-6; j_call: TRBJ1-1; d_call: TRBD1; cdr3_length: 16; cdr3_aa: CASSHRDRGIHTEAFF; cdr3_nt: TGTGCCAGCAGTCACCGGGACAGGGGAATTCACACTGAAGCTTTCTTT
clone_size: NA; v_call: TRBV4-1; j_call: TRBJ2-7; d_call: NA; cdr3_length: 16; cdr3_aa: CASSRTARVTAYEQYF; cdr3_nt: TGCGCCAGCAGCCGGACAGCTCGGGTCACGGCCTACGAGCAGTACTTC
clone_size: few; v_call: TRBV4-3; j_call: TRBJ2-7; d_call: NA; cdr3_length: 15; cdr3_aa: CASSPQTGHAYEQYF; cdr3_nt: TGCGCCAGCAGCCCCCAGACAGGCCACGCCTACGAGCAGTACTTC
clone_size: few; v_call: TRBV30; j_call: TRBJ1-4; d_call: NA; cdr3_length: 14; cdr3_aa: CAWSAGALNEKLFF; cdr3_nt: TGTGCCTGGAGTGCAGGGGCCCTTAATGAAAAACTGTTTTTT
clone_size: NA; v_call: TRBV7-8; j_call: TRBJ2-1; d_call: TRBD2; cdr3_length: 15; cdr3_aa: CASSKGAGGDFEQFF; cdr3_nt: TGTGCCAGCAGCAAAGGCGCGGGAGGGGATTTTGAGCAGTTCTTC
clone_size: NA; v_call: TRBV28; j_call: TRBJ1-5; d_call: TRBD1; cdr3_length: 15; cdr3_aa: CASSFPRGANQPQHF; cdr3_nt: TGTGCCAGCAGTTTCCCCAGGGGGGCGAATCAGCCCCAGCATTTT
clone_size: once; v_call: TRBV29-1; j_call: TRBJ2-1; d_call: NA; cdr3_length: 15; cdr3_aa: CSVGGTVSSYNEQFF; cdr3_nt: TGCAGCGTCGGCGGGACTGTTTCATCCTACAATGAGCAGTTCTTC
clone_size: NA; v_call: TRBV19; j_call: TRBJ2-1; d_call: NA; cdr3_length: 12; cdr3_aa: CASSIVANEQFF; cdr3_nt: TGTGCCAGTAGTATCGTAGCTAATGAGCAGTTCTTC
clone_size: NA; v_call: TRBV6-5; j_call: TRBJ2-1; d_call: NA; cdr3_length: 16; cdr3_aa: CASSYGLRGTSDEQFF; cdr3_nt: TGTGCCAGCAGTTACGGATTGCGGGGGACAAGCGATGAGCAGTTCTTC
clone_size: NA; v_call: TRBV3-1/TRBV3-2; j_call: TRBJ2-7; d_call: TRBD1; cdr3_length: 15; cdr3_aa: CASSQGLGGYYEQYF; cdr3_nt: TGTGCCAGCAGCCAAGGGTTAGGGGGCTACTACGAGCAGTACTTC
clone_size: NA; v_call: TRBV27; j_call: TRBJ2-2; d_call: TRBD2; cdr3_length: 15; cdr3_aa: CASSLLGRGSGELFF; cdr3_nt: TGTGCCAGCAGTTTATTAGGGCGGGGGTCCGGGGAGCTGTTTTTT
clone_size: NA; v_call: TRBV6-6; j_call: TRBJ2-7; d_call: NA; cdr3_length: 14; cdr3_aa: CASSFGLSSYEQYF; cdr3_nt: TGTGCCAGCAGTTTCGGACTATCTTCCTACGAGCAGTACTTC
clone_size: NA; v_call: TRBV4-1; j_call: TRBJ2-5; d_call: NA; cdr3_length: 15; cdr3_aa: CASSQDPHARSTQYF; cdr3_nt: TGCGCCAGCAGCCAAGATCCGCACGCCCGGTCGACCCAGTACTTC
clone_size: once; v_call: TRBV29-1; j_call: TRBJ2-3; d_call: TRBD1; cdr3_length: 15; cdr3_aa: CSVEGGTGGLHTQYF; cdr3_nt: TGCAGCGTTGAGGGGGGGACAGGGGGCCTGCATACGCAGTATTTT
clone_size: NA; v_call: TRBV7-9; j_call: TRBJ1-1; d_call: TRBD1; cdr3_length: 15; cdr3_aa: CASSYYIGQDTEAFF; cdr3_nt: TGTGCCAGCAGCTACTACATCGGACAGGACACTGAAGCTTTCTTT
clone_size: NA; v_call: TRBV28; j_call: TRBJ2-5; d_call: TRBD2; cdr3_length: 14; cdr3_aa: CASSPAGGGRAQYF; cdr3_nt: TGTGCCAGCAGTCCGGCGGGAGGCGGGCGGGCCCAGTACTTC
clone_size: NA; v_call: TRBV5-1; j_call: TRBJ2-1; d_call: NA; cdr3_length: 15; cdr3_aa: CASSLTDLSYNEQFF; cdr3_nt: TGCGCCAGCAGCCTGACAGACCTCTCCTACAATGAGCAGTTCTTC
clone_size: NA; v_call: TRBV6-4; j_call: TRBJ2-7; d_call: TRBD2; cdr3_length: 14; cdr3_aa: CASSGERDFYEQYF; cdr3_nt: TGTGCCAGCAGTGGGGAGCGGGATTTCTACGAGCAGTACTTC
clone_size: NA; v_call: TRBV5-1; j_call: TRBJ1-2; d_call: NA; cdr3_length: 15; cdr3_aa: CASSLGLQGSEGYTF; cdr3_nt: TGCGCCAGCAGCTTGGGTCTTCAGGGATCAGAAGGCTACACCTTC
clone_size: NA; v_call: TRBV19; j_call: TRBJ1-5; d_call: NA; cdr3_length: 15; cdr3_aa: CASSMLQYSNQPQHF; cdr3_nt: TGTGCCAGTAGTATGCTGCAGTATAGCAATCAGCCCCAGCATTTT
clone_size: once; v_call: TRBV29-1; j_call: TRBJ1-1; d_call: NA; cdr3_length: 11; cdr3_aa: CSVPGGAEAFF; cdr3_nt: TGCAGCGTTCCTGGGGGCGCTGAAGCTTTCTTT
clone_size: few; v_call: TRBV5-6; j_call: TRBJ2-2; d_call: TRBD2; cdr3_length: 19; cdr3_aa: CASSFPPETLAGGTGELFF; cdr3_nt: TGTGCCAGCAGCTTCCCCCCGGAAACGCTAGCGGGAGGTACCGGGGAGCTGTTTTTT
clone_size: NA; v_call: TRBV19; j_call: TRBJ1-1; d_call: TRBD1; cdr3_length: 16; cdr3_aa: CASNGPGGRSNTEAFF; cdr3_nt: TGTGCCAGTAACGGGCCAGGGGGCCGCTCGAACACTGAAGCTTTCTTT
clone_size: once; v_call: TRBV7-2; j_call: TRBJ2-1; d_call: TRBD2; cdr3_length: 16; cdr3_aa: CASSFLASGAYNEQFF; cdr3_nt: TGTGCCAGCAGCTTTCTGGCTAGCGGAGCCTACAATGAGCAGTTCTTC
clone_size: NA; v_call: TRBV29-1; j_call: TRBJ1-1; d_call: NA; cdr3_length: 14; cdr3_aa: CSVARRVSNTEAFF; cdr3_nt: TGCAGCGTTGCAAGGCGGGTCTCGAACACTGAAGCTTTCTTT
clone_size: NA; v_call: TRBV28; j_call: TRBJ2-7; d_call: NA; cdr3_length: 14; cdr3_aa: CASSFPPTSYEQYF; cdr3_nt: TGTGCCAGCAGTTTCCCGCCTACTTCCTACGAGCAGTACTTC
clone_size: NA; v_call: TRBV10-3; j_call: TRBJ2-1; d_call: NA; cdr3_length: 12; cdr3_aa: CASSWTSNEQFF; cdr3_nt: TGTGCCAGTTCTTGGACTTCGAATGAGCAGTTCTTC
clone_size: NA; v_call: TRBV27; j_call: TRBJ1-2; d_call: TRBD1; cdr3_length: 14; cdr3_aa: CASSLMGQGWGYTF; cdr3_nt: TGTGCCAGCAGTTTAATGGGACAGGGGTGGGGCTACACCTTC
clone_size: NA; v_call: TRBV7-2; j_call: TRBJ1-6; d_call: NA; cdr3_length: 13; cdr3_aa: CASSLFPGSPLHF; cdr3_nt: TGTGCCAGCAGCTTATTTCCAGGTTCACCCCTCCACTTT